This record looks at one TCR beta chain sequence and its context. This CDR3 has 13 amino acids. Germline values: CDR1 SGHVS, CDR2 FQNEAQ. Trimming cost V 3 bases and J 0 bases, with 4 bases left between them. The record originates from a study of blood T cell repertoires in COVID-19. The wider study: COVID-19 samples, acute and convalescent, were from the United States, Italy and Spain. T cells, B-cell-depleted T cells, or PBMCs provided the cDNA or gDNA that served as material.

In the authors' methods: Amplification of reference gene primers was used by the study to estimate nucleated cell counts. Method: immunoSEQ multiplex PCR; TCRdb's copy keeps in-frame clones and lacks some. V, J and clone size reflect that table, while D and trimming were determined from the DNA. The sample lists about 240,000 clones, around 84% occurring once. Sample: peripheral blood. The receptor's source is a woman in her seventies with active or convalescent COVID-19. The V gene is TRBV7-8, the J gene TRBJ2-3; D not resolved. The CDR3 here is CASSFPSTDTQYF. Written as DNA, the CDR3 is TGTGCCAGCAGCTTTCCAAGCACAGATACGCAGTATTTT.